This T cell receptor (beta chain) was captured by sequencing in a study of cytomegalovirus exposure and HLA in healthy donors. Overall study results and limits: Across donors, sequencing depth was assumed by presence/absence analyses to be roughly uniform.

The CDR3 runs to 17 residues. Germline V gene lookup returns CDR1 SNHLY and CDR2 FYNNEI. The J segment lost 4 bases and the V segment lost 3 bases, leaving 12 bases of the junction unmatched. The PCR was carried out with 60 Vbeta primers and 13 Jbeta primers. Repertoires were generated with immunoSEQ multiplex PCR, while TCRdb's copy carries only in-frame clones and drops some. The top ten clones hold 1.4% of a sample with over 45,000 clones, around 82% of them seen once. In the case of this clone: The target antigen is unknown.

The clonotype comes from a female donor in good health and CMV-seronegative. The sample comprised PBMCs. The rearrangement uses TRBV2 and TRBJ1-1, with 9 bases that match TRBD1. The CDR3 region is CASSDDVWTGEGTEAFF. The CDR3 region has the DNA TGTGCCAGCAGTGACGATGTTTGGACAGGGGAAGGCACTGAAGCTTTCTTT. Based on the CDR3 plus reference TRBV2 and TRBJ1-1, the full variable domain is EPEVTQTPSHQVTQMGQEVILRCVPISNHLYFYWYRQILGQKVEFLVSFYNNEISEKSEIFDDQFSVERPDGSNFTLKIRSTKLEDSAMYFCASSDDVWTGEGTEAFFGQGTRLTVV.